The sequence of this T cell receptor beta chain was determined in a study of sequential checkpoint blockade in melanoma. As for the study in general: After nivolumab or ipilimumab alone, some 22 patients had week-13 rebiopsies.

Sequenced by immunoSEQ multiplex PCR; TCRdb stores in-frame clones only, minus some. The table records around 5,000 clones, around 25% of them present only once. As to treatment: randomized to nivolumab then ipilimumab (arm A) or the reverse (arm B). CDR3 length equals 13 residues. Trimming took 7 bases from V and 2 from J, leaving 12 bases between them. CDR1 and CDR2 (germline): SGDLS, YYNGEE. The starting material was tumor tissue (inferred from file names), obtained from a patient given nivolumab and ipilimumab in sequence. This sequence joins TRBV9 and TRBJ2-5, with a weak D call TRBD1 (6 bases). This clonotype was obtained from a human donor with melanoma. This chain's CDR3 is CASVRGSQETQYF. As DNA, the CDR3 is TGTGCCAGCGTCAGGGGTTCACAAGAGACCCAGTACTTC.